This entry lists 22 T cell receptor beta chains sequenced from one sample in a study of blood T cell repertoires in COVID-19. Profiled with immunoSEQ multiplex PCR; TCRdb holds only in-frame clones, not every one. The profile covers tens of thousands of clones, with 70% to 80% appearing a single time and about 9% taken by the ten largest. Material for sequencing was peripheral blood. The receptors originated from a man in his 70s with active or convalescent COVID-19.

This chain connects TRBV10-1 to TRBJ2-1, with 7 nucleotides matching TRBD2. The CDR3 is 16 amino acids. Trimming at V came to 0 bases and at J to 7 bases, leaving 9 bases not matched to a gene. Germline V gene sequence: CDR1 WNHNN, CDR2 SYGVQD (reference sequence). The CDR3 bases are TGCGCCAGCAGTGAGTCCCGAGAGCGGGGATTAAATGAGCAGTTCTTC. It encodes CASSESRERGLNEQFF.

This chain joins TRBV11-2 and TRBJ2-5; a possible D gene is TRBD2 (5 bases). Germline V lookup: CDR1 SGHAT, CDR2 FQNNGV. V lost 3 bases and J lost 5, with 7 bases in between. The CDR3 runs 12 residues. The CDR3 here is CASSLTGETQYF. The CDR3 DNA is TGTGCCAGCAGCTTGACGGGGGAGACCCAGTACTTC.

The chain uses TRBV6-5 and TRBJ1-3, with D tentatively TRBD1 (6 bases). The CDR3 contains 14 residues. CDR1 and CDR2 (germline): MNHEY, SVGAGI. With 6 bases removed from V and 2 bases from J, the gap between germline ends came to 11 bases. DNA for the CDR3: TGTGCCAGCAGACGAGGGACAACTGGAAACACCATATATTTT. Translation gives CASRRGTTGNTIYF.

J is TRBJ1-2 and V is TRBV20-1; no clear D. Trimming stripped 3 bases from V and 2 bases from J, with 13 bases between. The CDR3 runs 14 residues. CDR1 and CDR2 from the germline V gene are DFQATT and SNEGSKA (reference sequence). This chain's CDR3 is CSASPVNQNYGYTF. The CDR3 DNA reads as TGCAGTGCTAGTCCGGTCAACCAAAACTATGGCTACACCTTC.

As DNA, the CDR3 is TGCGCCAGCAGCCAAGTCCTCGGACAGATGAAAGAGACCCAGTACTTC. Protein product: CASSQVLGQMKETQYF. This chain connects TRBV4-1 to TRBJ2-5; perhaps TRBD1 as D (6 bases). Germline CDR1 MGHRA, CDR2 YSYEKL. The CDR3 sequence is 16 residues long. The germline V and J ends were trimmed by 1 base and 3 bases, with 15 bases remaining between them.

The V call is TRBV7-9, the J call TRBJ2-5; 10 nucleotides agree with TRBD1. The V and J ends lost 5 bases and 4 bases, in that order; junction bases with no gene match: 13. The CDR3 contains 17 residues. Germline V gives CDR1 SEHNR, CDR2 FQNEAQ (reference sequence). CDR3 protein: CASSPPRGQGQGETQYF. For the CDR3, the DNA is TGTGCCAGCAGCCCCCCAAGGGGACAGGGGCAAGGAGAGACCCAGTACTTC.

The chain uses TRBV28 and TRBJ1-1; D may be TRBD1 (5 bases). The CDR3 loop spans 13 amino acids. Germline CDR1 MDHEN, CDR2 SYDVKM. V dropped 3 bases and J dropped 5 bases, with 10 bases sitting between them. The CDR3 sequence is CASSLLRETEAFF. DNA for the CDR3: TGTGCCAGCAGTTTGCTCAGGGAAACTGAAGCTTTCTTT.

V and J are TRBV5-1 and TRBJ2-2; 9 bases are shared with TRBD2. The CDR3 sequence is 16 residues long. The J segment lost 3 bases and the V segment lost 4 bases, leaving 7 bases of the junction unmatched. The germline V gene has CDR1 SGHRS and CDR2 YFSETQ. Written as DNA, the CDR3 is TGCGCCAGCAGCACAGACCCTAGCGGGGACACCGGGGAGCTGTTTTTT. Translated: CASSTDPSGDTGELFF.

V usage is TRBV28 and J usage is TRBJ2-1; 8 bases are a match to TRBD2. J gave up 0 bases and V 6 bases, and 1 base lay outside the gene matches. There are 14 residues in the CDR3. The germline gives CDR1 MDHEN, CDR2 SYDVKM. CDR3: CASSREGSYNEQFF. In DNA form, the CDR3 reads TGTGCCAGCAGCCGGGAGGGCTCCTACAATGAGCAGTTCTTC.

The genes are TRBV14 and TRBJ2-3; D gene ambiguous. The CDR3 is made up of 14 amino acids. CDR1 SGHDN and CDR2 FVKESK come from the germline V gene. Trimming stripped 4 bases from V and 3 bases from J, with 11 bases between. The CDR3 loop is CASSLSPLTDTQYF. CDR3 bases: TGTGCCAGCAGCCTGTCTCCTCTTACAGATACGCAGTATTTT.

This chain joins TRBV11-1 and TRBJ2-1, with D possibly TRBD1 on 5 matching bases. Germline CDR1 is SGHAT and CDR2 is FQDESV (reference sequence). The CDR3 extends over 12 amino acids. The V gene lost 1 base and the J gene lost 10 bases, with 8 bases spanning the gap. Here the CDR3 reads CASSLVGREQFF. CDR3 DNA: TGTGCCAGCAGCTTAGTGGGGCGGGAGCAGTTCTTC.

This clone was found a few times. The V and J genes are TRBV6-1 and TRBJ1-6, with D maybe TRBD1 (6 bases). Germline CDR1 MNHNS, CDR2 SASEGT. Trimming shortened V by 5 bases and J by 5 bases, and 13 bases separated the two germline ends. This CDR3 has 15 amino acids. The DNA of the CDR3 is TGTGCCAGCAGTCACCGGGGGGCGGATAATTCACCCCTCCACTTT. It codes for CASSHRGADNSPLHF.

This clone was seen only once. The chain recombines TRBV9 with TRBJ2-1, with 8 positions matching TRBD1. The germline gives CDR1 SGDLS, CDR2 YYNGEE. The CDR3 length is 13 residues. V lost 10 bases to trimming and J lost 7 bases; unmatched junction nucleotides: 10. CDR3 protein: CASSGTGRNEQFF. Here the CDR3 DNA reads TGTGCCTCTAGTGGGACAGGTAGAAATGAGCAGTTCTTC.

CDR3 DNA: TGTGCCAGCAGCCCCCTCGACTTCAGGGGCGGTATCCCCACTGAAGCTTTCTTT. It translates to CASSPLDFRGGIPTEAFF. The chain carries TRBV14 and TRBJ1-1; perhaps TRBD1 as D (6 bases). V was shortened by 4 bases and J by 4 bases, with 25 bases between the two germline ends. The CDR3 is 18 amino acids. Per the germline V gene, CDR1 is SGHDN and CDR2 is FVKESK.

V gene TRBV9 combines with J gene TRBJ1-6, with D hard to call. Germline CDR1 reads SGDLS; CDR2 reads YYNGEE. Trimming shortened V by 0 bases and J by 10 bases, and 17 bases separated the two germline ends. This CDR3 comprises 16 residues. The CDR3 here is CASSVATPPNESPLHF. The CDR3 DNA reads as TGTGCCAGCAGCGTAGCTACTCCCCCAAATGAATCACCCCTCCACTTT.

This clone came up once. The chain has TRBV28 and TRBJ1-1; 7 bases are a match to TRBD1. The germline gives CDR1 MDHEN, CDR2 SYDVKM. CDR3 size: 14 residues. V trimming: 5 bases; J trimming: 5 bases; junction bases outside the gene matches: 8. CDR3 amino acids: CASSPGQEGTEAFF. The CDR3 bases are TGTGCCAGCAGTCCTGGACAGGAGGGGACTGAAGCTTTCTTT.

The CDR3 DNA is TGCGCCAGCAGCTTGGCCACTAGCGGGGGGAGTGAGCAGTTCTTC. This encodes CASSLATSGGSEQFF. This chain uses TRBV5-1 with TRBJ2-1, with 12 nucleotides matching TRBD2. In germline, CDR1 is SGHRS, CDR2 YFSETQ. V shed 0 bases and J 9 bases; nucleotides not matched to a gene: 4. The CDR3 is made up of 15 amino acids. Filled out from reference TRBV5-1 and TRBJ2-1, the complete variable domain reads KAGVTQTPRYLIKTRGQQVTLSCSPISGHRSVSWYQQTPGQGLQFLFEYFSETQRNKGNFPGRFSGRQFSNSRSEMNVSTLELGDSALYLCASSLATSGGSEQFFGPGTRLTVL.

The chain links TRBV5-1 to TRBJ1-3; 7 bases line up with TRBD1. Germline-derived CDR1 and CDR2 are SGHRS and YFSETQ. The CDR3 has 16 amino acids. V dropped 0 bases and J dropped 0; count of bases not matched to a gene: 3. CDR3 coding DNA: TGCGCCAGCAGCTTGGCAGGGGGAGCCTCTGGAAACACCATATATTTT. Translated: CASSLAGGASGNTIYF.

The V and J genes are TRBV5-4 and TRBJ1-2, with TRBD1 identical over 7 bases. The CDR3 loop spans 13 amino acids. V lost 4 bases, J lost 3 bases, and 3 bases stayed unmatched. The germline CDR1 and CDR2 sequences are SGHNT and YYREEE (reference sequence). This CDR3 is CASSVDRHYGYTF. The CDR3 DNA reads as TGTGCCAGCAGCGTGGACAGGCACTATGGCTACACCTTC.

This chain joins TRBV9 and TRBJ2-7, with 9 bases lining up with TRBD1. The CDR3 spans 14 residues. The ends lost 0 bases at V and 4 bases at J; junction bases unmatched: 2. Germline loops: CDR1 SGDLS, CDR2 YYNGEE. CDR3 sequence reads: CASSVGTGVYEQYF. The CDR3 DNA follows: TGTGCCAGCAGCGTAGGGACAGGGGTGTACGAGCAGTACTTC.

The table lists this clone with a few counts. The rearrangement joins TRBV5-6 to TRBJ1-2; 7 bases align to TRBD1. Looked up from germline, CDR1 is SGHDT and CDR2 is YYEEEE. After removal of 4 bases from V and 4 bases from J, the junction contained 7 bases not matched to a gene. The CDR3 is 14 residues long. CDR3: CASSRDRLLYGYTF. CDR3 nucleotide sequence: TGTGCCAGCAGCCGGGACAGATTGCTCTATGGCTACACCTTC.

DNA for the CDR3: TGTGCCAGCAGTTTACACTCTGGAAACACCATATATTTT. Protein: CASSLHSGNTIYF. The J gene is TRBJ1-3, the V gene TRBV12-3 or TRBV12-4; D remains unclear. The V end was cut by 2 bases, the J end by 0 bases, with 2 bases between. CDR3 size: 13 residues.